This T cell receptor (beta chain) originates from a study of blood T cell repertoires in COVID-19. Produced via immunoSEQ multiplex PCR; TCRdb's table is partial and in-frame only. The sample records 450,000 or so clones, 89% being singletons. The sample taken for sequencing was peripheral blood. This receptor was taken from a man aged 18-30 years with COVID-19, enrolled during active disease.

CDR3 bases: TGTGCCTGGAGGACAGGGGCCAATCAGCCCCAGCATTTT. This translates into CAWRTGANQPQHF. The gene calls are TRBV30 and TRBJ1-5; TRBD1 aligns across 8 bases. V dropped 3 bases and J dropped 3; count of bases not matched to a gene: 1. The CDR3 length is 13 residues. Germline V gene lookup returns CDR1 GTSNPN and CDR2 SVGIG (reference sequence).